Below are 25 T cell receptor beta chains sequenced from a single sample in a study of blood T cell repertoires in COVID-19. TCRdb keeps only in-frame clones here, not all; method: immunoSEQ multiplex PCR. Here the sample spans about 350,000 clones, around 91% being singletons. Sequenced material: peripheral blood. The receptors come from a woman younger than 35 who had recovered from COVID-19.

The chain combines TRBV5-4 with TRBJ2-3, with D unclear. The V end lost 1 base, the J end lost 2 bases, and 8 bases lay between the germline ends. Germline-derived CDR1 and CDR2 are SGHNT and YYREEE (reference sequence). The CDR3 runs to 14 residues. CDR3 residues: CASSLSRSTDTQYF. The CDR3 nucleotides are TGTGCCAGCAGCTTGTCACGGTCCACAGATACGCAGTATTTT.

The CDR3 DNA follows: TGTGCCAGTAGTACCAGAGGTCCCTCTGGAAACACCATATATTTT. Protein: CASSTRGPSGNTIYF. The chain uses TRBV19 and TRBJ1-3; D remains ambiguous. CDR1 and CDR2 (germline): LNHDA, SQIVND (reference sequence). This CDR3 comprises 15 residues. Trimming cost V 4 bases and J 0 bases, with 10 bases left between them.

The V and J genes are TRBV29-1 and TRBJ1-2, with D maybe TRBD1 (6 bases). Per germline, CDR1 SQVTM and CDR2 ANQGSEA. The germline V and J ends were trimmed by 4 bases and 6 bases, with 18 bases remaining between them. The CDR3 totals 14 residues. The CDR3 sequence: CSVVVDRMGDGYTF. Here the CDR3 DNA reads TGCAGCGTTGTAGTCGACAGGATGGGGGATGGCTACACCTTC.

V is TRBV6-5 and J is TRBJ1-1; D unresolved. This CDR3 is built from 15 residues. The germline gives CDR1 MNHEY, CDR2 SVGAGI. With 1 base removed from V and 5 bases from J, the gap between germline ends came to 14 bases. CDR3 in DNA: TGTGCCAGCAGTTACTTCCGAACGCGGGCGACTGAAGCTTTCTTT. This translates into CASSYFRTRATEAFF.

The chain links TRBV5-1 to TRBJ2-5, with 12 bases matching TRBD2. J gave up 4 bases and V 4 bases, and 5 bases lay outside the gene matches. The CDR3 has 15 amino acids. In germline, CDR1 is SGHRS, CDR2 YFSETQ. The DNA of the CDR3 is TGCGCCAGCAGCCCCCTAGCGGGAGGGCCAGAGACCCAGTACTTC. Its translation: CASSPLAGGPETQYF.

CDR3 amino acids: CASSESLANAGTQYF. Here the CDR3 DNA reads TGTGCCAGCAGCGAAAGCTTAGCCAACGCGGGGACCCAGTACTTC. This sequence joins TRBV7-9 and TRBJ2-5; D might be TRBD2 (5 bases). Trimming left V 5 bases short and J 7 bases short, with 20 bases between. Germline V CDR1 and CDR2: SEHNR, FQNEAQ (reference sequence). The CDR3 consists of 15 residues.

The gene calls are TRBV6-2 or TRBV6-3 and TRBJ1-5, with D hard to call. Germline loops: CDR1 MNHEY, CDR2 SVGEGT. V was shortened by 4 bases and J by 6 bases, with 10 bases between the two germline ends. The CDR3 runs to 13 residues. The CDR3 spells CASSLVESQPQHF. The CDR3 DNA sequence: TGTGCCAGCAGTTTGGTTGAGAGTCAGCCCCAGCATTTT.

This clone was picked up one time. The J gene is TRBJ1-3, the V gene TRBV7-7; TRBD1 is a possible D gene (5 bases). V lost 1 base and J 2 bases, leaving 9 bases between the germline ends. CDR1 and CDR2 from the germline V gene are SSHAT and FNYEAQ (reference sequence). The CDR3 is 15 residues long. Here the CDR3 reads CASSLGRGPGNTIYF. The CDR3 bases are TGTGCCAGCAGCTTAGGGCGGGGCCCTGGAAACACCATATATTTT.

The J gene is TRBJ2-1, the V gene TRBV11-2; a possible D gene is TRBD2 (7 bases). Per the germline V gene, CDR1 is SGHAT and CDR2 is FQNNGV. Trimming took 5 bases from V and 8 from J, leaving 22 bases between them. The CDR3 is 16 amino acids. CDR3 residues: CASSPRRGGLSDEQFF. CDR3 in DNA: TGTGCCAGCAGCCCACGGAGGGGGGGGCTATCGGATGAGCAGTTCTTC.

J is TRBJ1-2 and V is TRBV21-1; the table's D call TRBD1 went unverified against the DNA. TRBV21-1 is a pseudogene locus. The CDR3 is 15 residues long. DNA for the CDR3: TGTGCCAGCAGCATCCCAAGGGGGATTCACTATGGCTACACCTTC. Its protein is CASSIPRGIHYGYTF.

This clone was seen only once. The chain uses TRBV27 and TRBJ2-3; 8 positions agree with TRBD2. The CDR3 contains 15 residues. The junction had 4 bases not matched to a gene; V was cut back by 5 bases and J by 0 bases. Germline V gene sequence: CDR1 MNHEY, CDR2 SMNVEV (reference sequence). The CDR3 region has the DNA TGTGCCAGCAGTCATAGCGGGGTTAGCACAGATACGCAGTATTTT. It codes for CASSHSGVSTDTQYF.

In regard to this clone: Germline and junction disagree at one end, which may indicate a read error. This chain uses TRBV10-3 with TRBJ1-1; 7 bases agree with TRBD1. Germline assignment: CDR1 ENHRY and CDR2 SYGVKD. The length of the CDR3 is 13 residues. The CDR3 DNA reads TGTGCCATCAGTAAGTCAGGGGGCACTGAAGCTTTCTTT. It codes for CAISKSGGTEAFF.

V and J are TRBV10-3 and TRBJ2-3; 8 bases align to TRBD2. After removal of 10 bases from V and 1 base from J, the junction contained 7 bases not matched to a gene. Germline assignment: CDR1 ENHRY and CDR2 SYGVKD. The CDR3 runs 14 residues. The CDR3 sequence: CATATSGRTDTQYF. CDR3 sequence (DNA): TGTGCCACCGCCACTAGCGGCCGCACAGATACGCAGTATTTT.

The chain carries TRBV6-1 and TRBJ1-1; TRBD1 is a possible D gene (6 bases). The CDR3 sequence is 14 residues long. Germline lookup yields CDR1 MNHNS and CDR2 SASEGT. Trimming removed 3 bases at V and 0 bases at J, with 8 bases between. Here the CDR3 DNA reads TGTGCCAGCAGTGACAGGGGAGTGAACACTGAAGCTTTCTTT. It encodes CASSDRGVNTEAFF.

This chain joins TRBV7-8 and TRBJ1-3; D might be TRBD1 (5 bases). V shed 5 bases and J shed 4 bases, with 18 bases lying between them. Per germline, CDR1 SGHVS and CDR2 FQNEAQ. This CDR3 has 16 amino acids. CDR3 sequence reads: CASSQIFQGSGNTIYF. CDR3 in DNA: TGTGCCAGCAGCCAAATCTTCCAGGGTTCCGGAAACACCATATATTTT.

The chain carries TRBV6-5 and TRBJ2-1; 10 bases map to TRBD2. V shed 2 bases and J 9 bases; nucleotides not matched to a gene: 4. This CDR3 has 14 residues. Germline lookup yields CDR1 MNHEY and CDR2 SVGAGI. CDR3 protein: CASSYLAGASEQFF. The CDR3, as DNA: TGTGCCAGCAGTTACCTAGCGGGAGCTAGTGAGCAGTTCTTC.

The CDR3, as DNA: TGTGCCAGCAGAGATGAAGCGGTGAATGAGCAGTTCTTC. Translated: CASRDEAVNEQFF. The chain is built from TRBV2 and TRBJ2-1, with D tentatively TRBD2 (5 bases). Germline V gives CDR1 SNHLY, CDR2 FYNNEI. The length of the CDR3 is 13 residues. V lost 6 bases to trimming and J lost 7 bases, with 13 bases between them.

The J gene is TRBJ2-7, the V gene TRBV21-1; TRBD1, as called in the table, went unchecked against the DNA. TRBV21-1 is deemed a pseudogene. The CDR3 covers 18 residues. CDR3 in DNA: TGTGCCAGCAGCACTTGGGTCCGACAGGGGATTTTTTTCTACGAGCAGTACGTC. Translation: CASSTWVRQGIFFYEQYV.

The rearrangement joins TRBV30 to TRBJ1-6; TRBD1 is a possible D gene (5 bases). This CDR3 contains 15 residues. Trimming took 4 bases from V and 10 from J, leaving 20 bases between them. The V gene's germline CDR1 is GTSNPN and CDR2 SVGIG (reference sequence). The CDR3, as DNA: TGTGCCTGGACCGGAAAACAGGTTGGAAGGTCACCCCTCCACTTT. Its protein product is CAWTGKQVGRSPLHF.

This clone was picked up one time. The rearrangement joins TRBV9 to TRBJ1-3; D ambiguous. V was cut by 2 bases and J by 2 bases, with 11 bases left in between. CDR3 size: 15 residues. The V gene's germline CDR1 is SGDLS and CDR2 YYNGEE. CDR3 in DNA: TGTGCCAGCAGCGTTTCTTATCCGGCTGGAAACACCATATATTTT. It yields the protein CASSVSYPAGNTIYF.

This chain uses TRBV5-1 with TRBJ2-5; 10 positions match TRBD2. The ends lost 2 bases at V and 1 base at J; junction bases unmatched: 8. The CDR3 extends over 17 amino acids. CDR1 is SGHRS and CDR2 is YFSETQ in the germline V gene. The CDR3 DNA follows: TGCGCCAGCAGCTTTATGATAGCGGGAGGACTCCAAGAGACCCAGTACTTC. Protein product: CASSFMIAGGLQETQYF.

CDR3 loop: CATSDFPRSGGEPDTQYF. CDR3 in DNA: TGTGCCACCAGTGATTTCCCCAGAAGCGGGGGGGAGCCAGATACGCAGTATTTT. The chain recombines TRBV24-1 with TRBJ2-3; 10 nucleotides match TRBD2. Unmatched junction bases numbered 10, after V lost 1 base and J lost 4 bases. The CDR3 runs to 18 residues. CDR1 is KGHDR and CDR2 is SFDVKD in the germline V gene.

This clone appeared once. The chain has TRBV7-9 and TRBJ1-5, with D unresolved. V lost 1 base to trimming and J lost 0 bases, with 7 bases between them. Looked up from germline, CDR1 is SEHNR and CDR2 is FQNEAQ (reference sequence). The CDR3 covers 15 residues. The CDR3 here is CASSLDGGSNQPQHF. The CDR3 nucleotides read TGTGCCAGCAGCTTAGACGGAGGTAGCAATCAGCCCCAGCATTTT.

CDR3 DNA sequence: TGTGCCAGCAGCGAGGCGGGAGGGGTCGGGGAGCTGTTTTTT. Its protein product is CASSEAGGVGELFF. This chain uses TRBV7-9 with TRBJ2-2; 9 bases are a match to TRBD2. The CDR3 totals 14 residues. V gave up 5 bases and J gave up 7 bases; unmatched junction bases: 5. The germline V gene encodes CDR1 SEHNR and CDR2 FQNEAQ (reference sequence).

The rearrangement links TRBV6-5 to TRBJ1-2; TRBD1 agrees at 8 bases. After removal of 6 bases from V and 7 bases from J, the junction contained 7 bases not matched to a gene. CDR3 length equals 13 residues. Germline CDR1 is MNHEY and CDR2 is SVGAGI. This CDR3 reads CASSDRGSSGYTF. CDR3 DNA: TGTGCCAGCAGCGACAGGGGATCTAGTGGCTACACCTTC.